This TCR beta chain was obtained from a study of response to subunit inactivated influenza vaccine. Study results and caveats: Authors suggested each seasonal influenza vaccination recruits few new T cells.

This CDR3 has 14 amino acids. Germline values: CDR1 SGHRS, CDR2 YFSETQ. The V and J ends lost 4 bases and 1 base, in that order; junction bases with no gene match: 3. TCRdb itself ran the RT-PCR reads through MiXCR, one entry per CDR3 protein. The table shows 150,000 to 200,000 distinct CDR3 sequences, with about 12% occurring only once. Ten or more counts support this clonotype. Its matching antigen is unknown. A further study also used this sample, focusing on T cells expressing NK-cell markers. According to that study: Template switching by 5'RACE with UMIs generated the TCR beta cDNA. The share of CD8+ T cells held by dominant NKG2C+ clonotypes was about 1.0-7.5% in roughly 6 donors. In several donors, these clonotypes also led the CD3+CD56-NKG2C+ fraction.

Sequencing used CD8+ T cells sorted from PBMCs, obtained 11 to 12 days after vaccination. The TCR originated in a man aged 50 to 59 who received an inactivated influenza vaccine. This chain links TRBV5-1 with TRBJ2-7, with TRBD2 matching 9 bases. CDR3 sequence (DNA): TGCGCCAGCAGCGTAGCGGGGGAGTCCTACGAGCAGTACTTC. This translates into CASSVAGESYEQYF.